This paragraph reports one T cell receptor beta chain. Its antigen is not identified. This entry comes from a study of T cells in Graves' hyperthyroidism and ophthalmopathy. Graves' hyperthyroidism was deemed stable absent ophthalmopathy progression within 18 months. Patients were aged 18 to 65, had disease duration under 2 months, and had newly diagnosed hyperthyroidism. Uncontrolled infection, other autoimmune disease, pregnancy or lactation excluded patients. CDR1 and CDR2 (germline): LNHNV, YYDKDF (reference sequence). V gave up 0 bases and J gave up 4 bases, with 22 bases separating them. CDR3 length equals 19 residues. Overall study findings and caveats: Among thyroid clonotypes expanded above 0.001, most also appeared in blood.

The source material, RNA transcripts, was used to amplify TCR beta CDR3 regions. Primed by the HTBI set, a first-round RT-PCR was run on the TCR CDR3. TCRdb independently ran MiXCR on the multiplex PCR reads; one entry per CDR3 protein. The sample gives a few hundred thousand distinct CDR3 sequences, approximately 13% of which show up once; 9.2% is in the top ten. V usage is TRBV15 and J usage is TRBJ2-1, with D possibly matching TRBD1 (5 bases). Sequenced material: blood. The source is a woman aged 18-29 years with Graves' hyperthyroidism. CDR3 sequence (DNA): TGTGCCACCAGCAGAGATAAAGGGTTTCGGTTGGACACTTACAATGAGCAGTTCTTC. Protein: CATSRDKGFRLDTYNEQFF.